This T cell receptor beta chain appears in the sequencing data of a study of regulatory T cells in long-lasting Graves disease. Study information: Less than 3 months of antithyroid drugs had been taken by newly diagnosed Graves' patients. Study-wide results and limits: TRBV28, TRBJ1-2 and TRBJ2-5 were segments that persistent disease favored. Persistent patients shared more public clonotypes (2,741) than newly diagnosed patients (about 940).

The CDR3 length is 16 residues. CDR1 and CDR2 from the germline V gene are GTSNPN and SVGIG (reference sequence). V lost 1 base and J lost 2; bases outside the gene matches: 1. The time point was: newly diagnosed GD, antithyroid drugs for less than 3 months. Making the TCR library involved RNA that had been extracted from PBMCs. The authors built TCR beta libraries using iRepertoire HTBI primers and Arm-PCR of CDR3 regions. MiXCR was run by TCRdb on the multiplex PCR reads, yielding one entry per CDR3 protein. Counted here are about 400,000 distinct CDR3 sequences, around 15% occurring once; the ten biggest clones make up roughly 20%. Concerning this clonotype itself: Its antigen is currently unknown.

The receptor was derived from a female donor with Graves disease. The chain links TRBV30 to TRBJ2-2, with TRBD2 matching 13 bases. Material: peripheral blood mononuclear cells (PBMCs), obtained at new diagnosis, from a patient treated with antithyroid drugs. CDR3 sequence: CAWSAGLAGNTGELFF. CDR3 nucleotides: TGTGCCTGGAGTGCGGGACTAGCGGGAAACACCGGGGAGCTGTTTTTT.